This T cell receptor (beta chain) is drawn from a study of OX40 agonist ivuxolimab in advanced cancers. Turning to the overall study: The costimulatory receptor OX40 (CD134) was targeted by ivuxolimab, a fully human IgG2 agonistic monoclonal antibody. Intravenous ivuxolimab was administered to patients every 2 weeks at six dose levels: 0.01, 0.1, 0.3, 1.5, 3 and 10 mg/kg. Of the approximately 50 dose-escalation patients, hepatocellular carcinoma was present in 19, melanoma in approximately 15, renal cell carcinoma in 9 and head and neck cancer in 9. In the dose-escalation cohort, roughly 80% of patients were male, and the mean age was approximately 64 years, with a range of about 20 to 90. Prior anti-PD-1, anti-PD-L1 or anti-CTLA-4 therapy was permitted, and checkpoint inhibitors had been received by about two fifths of dose-escalation patients. Partial responses occurred in three dose-escalation patients: two with cutaneous melanoma and one with hepatocellular carcinoma. The purpose of peripheral TCRbeta sequencing was to test whether ivuxolimab changed TCR sequence diversity and led to clonal T-cell expansion. The monotherapy dose-escalation portion (N = 52 patients) of the phase I ivuxolimab trial is reported in the paper. Overall study outcomes, separate from this receptor: In the 0.1-3.0 mg/kg groups, partial responders were among the patients with the lowest normalized peripheral clonal expansion, particularly in CD8+ T cells. Low levels of normalized T-cell clonal expansion were also seen in some nonresponding patients. At doses of 0.1 to 3.0 mg/kg, clonal expansion of both CD4+ and CD8+ blood T cells was observed from baseline to week 6. Antigen specificity was not determined for the clonally expanded peripheral T cells. After ivuxolimab, more expanded clones were found on average in CD8+ T cells than in CD4+ T cells.

From a lookup of the germline V gene, CDR1 and CDR2 are MNHEY and SVGAGI. The CDR3 spans 12 residues, from the cysteine through the phenylalanine. The entry retains the CDR3 DNA only, 36 bases that are in frame from base 1. The junction shows trimming of 5 bases on V and 7 bases on J, plus 6 bases between the germline ends. The trial excluded patients who had a history of autoimmune disease or who were on systemic immunosuppression. In every dose cohort, peripheral blood was drawn for TCR sequencing at baseline, cycle 4 day 1, and cycle 7 day 1. The samples were taken from a phase I, first-in-human, multicenter, open-label dose-escalation trial of ivuxolimab. Adults with locally advanced or metastatic melanoma, renal cell, hepatocellular, or head and neck squamous cell carcinoma were enrolled in the trial. Before TCR sequencing, CD4+ and CD8+ T cells were separately sorted from peripheral blood. Comments on this clone: Its binding antigen is unknown. No base qualities exist here, and no much larger clone lies one base off it.

For sequencing of the TCRbeta CDR3 region, genomic DNA was extracted from the sorted cells. The immunoSEQ Assay was used for sequencing of TCRbeta CDR3 regions. TCRdb holds this immuneACCESS table with in-frame rearrangements only. Some clones are missing; in checked studies, unresolved V genes explain under half, and the rest has no known cause. This sample lists tens of thousands of clones; about 85% were detected once. In total, the top ten clones hold around 0.8% of the sample. The origin of this receptor is an adult with an advanced solid tumor such as melanoma, head and neck, liver or kidney cancer. This sample comprised CD4+ or CD8+ T cells sorted from blood, obtained in a trial of the OX40 agonist ivuxolimab. The V and J segments used are TRBV6-5 and TRBJ1-6; no D gene call is confident. The CDR3 here reads CASSTVNSPLHF. The nucleotides are TGTGCCAGCAGTACTGTGAATTCACCCCTCCACTTT.